The rows below give T cell receptor beta chains drawn from one sample of a study of blood T cell repertoires in COVID-19. Libraries were prepared by immunoSEQ multiplex PCR; TCRdb keeps only in-frame clonotypes and omits some of them. The sample holds around 57,000 clones, 70% to 90% seen once. The sequenced material came from peripheral blood. The receptors stem from a human donor with active COVID-19. The donor label of this sample is uncertain. Both conserved end residues are part of each CDR3. D genes are given only for firm matches. Size is omitted from some rows. Given values are once, few, many or a class for expanded clones.

D: .; J: TRBJ2-2; V: TRBV7-8; size: .; DNA: TGTGCCAGCAGCTTATCAGGGAACACCGGGGAGCTGTTTTTT; CDR3: CASSLSGNTGELFF
D: .; J: TRBJ1-2; V: TRBV29-1; size: once; DNA: TGCAGCGTGGCGCAGGCTCTTGGCTACACCTTC; CDR3: CSVAQALGYTF
D: TRBD1; J: TRBJ1-3; V: TRBV6-5; size: once; DNA: TGTGCCAGCAGATTAAACCGGGACAGTGGAAACACCATATATTTT; CDR3: CASRLNRDSGNTIYF
D: TRBD1; J: TRBJ2-7; V: TRBV7-6; size: .; DNA: TGTGCCAGCAGCCTAGACAGGGGGAAAACCTACGAGCAGTACTTC; CDR3: CASSLDRGKTYEQYF
D: TRBD1; J: TRBJ1-1; V: TRBV7-9; size: .; DNA: TGTGCCAGCCTAGGGGACAGGGGATACACTGAAGCTTTCTTT; CDR3: CASLGDRGYTEAFF
D: .; J: TRBJ2-7; V: TRBV27; size: .; DNA: TGTGCCAGCAGTTTAGACCGGGCCTACGAGCAGTACTTC; CDR3: CASSLDRAYEQYF
D: .; J: TRBJ1-2; V: TRBV19; size: .; DNA: TGTGCCAGTAGTACCGGTATATCTAGCTATGGCTACACCTTC; CDR3: CASSTGISSYGYTF
D: .; J: TRBJ2-7; V: TRBV7-2; size: few; DNA: TGTGCCAGCAGCGAAAGGACTACGCACGAGCAGTACTTC; CDR3: CASSERTTHEQYF
D: TRBD2; J: TRBJ2-1; V: TRBV5-6; size: .; DNA: TGTGCCAGCAGCTTCGGGACTAGCTTTACGGGGGAGCAGTTCTTC; CDR3: CASSFGTSFTGEQFF
D: .; J: TRBJ1-1; V: TRBV5-5; size: .; DNA: TGTGCCAGCAGCCTGCACTTAAACGCCGGAGGGACTGAAGCTTTCTTT; CDR3: CASSLHLNAGGTEAFF
D: .; J: TRBJ2-7; V: TRBV4-1; size: .; DNA: TGCGCCAGCAGCCAAGTCGCGAGCGAGCAGTACTTC; CDR3: CASSQVASEQYF
D: TRBD1; J: TRBJ1-3; V: TRBV7-8; size: .; DNA: TGTGCCAGCAGCTATCTAGACAGGGGAGGAAACACCATATATTTT; CDR3: CASSYLDRGGNTIYF
D: .; J: TRBJ1-4; V: TRBV15; size: .; DNA: TGTGCCACCAGCAGTCGGCCTAGCCCCGAAAAACTGTTTTTT; CDR3: CATSSRPSPEKLFF
D: .; J: TRBJ2-7; V: TRBV15; size: .; DNA: TGTGCCACCAGCAGAGATATACAGGTTGGCGAGCAGTACTTC; CDR3: CATSRDIQVGEQYF
D: TRBD1; J: TRBJ1-1; V: TRBV5-1; size: .; DNA: TGCGCCAGCAGCCCGGGGGACAGGGTGGGGACTGAAGCTTTCTTT; CDR3: CASSPGDRVGTEAFF
D: TRBD1; J: TRBJ1-6; V: TRBV7-2; size: .; DNA: TGTGCCAGCAGCCCCTGGGACAGGGGTTCACCCCTCCACTTT; CDR3: CASSPWDRGSPLHF
D: TRBD1; J: TRBJ2-1; V: TRBV28; size: .; DNA: TGTGCCAGCAGTTGGGACAGGGTAGGCAATGAGCAGTTCTTC; CDR3: CASSWDRVGNEQFF
D: TRBD2; J: TRBJ2-5; V: TRBV19; size: .; DNA: TGTGCCAGTAGCCCCCAACTAGCGGGAGGGACCCAGTACTTC; CDR3: CASSPQLAGGTQYF
D: .; J: TRBJ2-7; V: TRBV6-1; size: .; DNA: TGTGCCAGCAGTGAAGCAATTACTATAGGATCCCTACGCGAGCAGTACTTC; CDR3: CASSEAITIGSLREQYF
D: .; J: TRBJ1-1; V: TRBV4-1; size: .; DNA: TGCGCCAGCAGCCAAGATTTCGGGTACTATGACACTGAAGCTTTCTTT; CDR3: CASSQDFGYYDTEAFF
D: .; J: TRBJ1-2; V: TRBV3-1/TRBV3-2; size: .; DNA: TGTGCCAGCAGCCAAGAAAGCAAATGGGGCAATGGCTACACCTTC; CDR3: CASSQESKWGNGYTF
D: .; J: TRBJ1-2; V: TRBV28; size: .; DNA: TGTGCCAGCAGTTCCAGGGGTGATGGCTACACCTTC; CDR3: CASSSRGDGYTF
D: .; J: TRBJ2-7; V: TRBV5-1; size: once; DNA: TGCGCCAGCAGCATGACTAGGCGGTACGAGCAGTACTTC; CDR3: CASSMTRRYEQYF
D: .; J: TRBJ1-1; V: TRBV27; size: .; DNA: TGTGCCAGCAGCTTCTGGGGGGGGCTCGCTGAAGCTTTCTTT; CDR3: CASSFWGGLAEAFF
D: TRBD1; J: TRBJ1-2; V: TRBV18; size: once; DNA: TGTGCCAGCTCTCCGACAGGGGTAAAGTATGGCTACACCTTC; CDR3: CASSPTGVKYGYTF
D: .; J: TRBJ1-3; V: TRBV4-2; size: .; DNA: TGTGCCAGCACGCCAAGCTCCCGGGGAACGGGAAACACCATATATTTT; CDR3: CASTPSSRGTGNTIYF
D: .; J: TRBJ1-2; V: TRBV14; size: .; DNA: TGTGCCAGCAGCCAAGATTTCAGCTATGGCTACACCTTC; CDR3: CASSQDFSYGYTF
D: TRBD1; J: TRBJ2-3; V: TRBV4-3; size: .; DNA: TGCGCCAGCAGCCAAGAGAGGGGCACAGGGGATGCTAGAGATACGCAGTATTTT; CDR3: CASSQERGTGDARDTQYF
D: TRBD2; J: TRBJ2-7; V: TRBV6-5; size: few; DNA: TGTGCCAGCAGTTCATCGACTAGCGGTTCCTACGAGCAGTACTTC; CDR3: CASSSSTSGSYEQYF
D: TRBD1; J: TRBJ2-3; V: TRBV9; size: once; DNA: TGTGCCAGCAGCGTAGCGGAAGGGGGCTTTTTTAGCACAGATACGCAGTATTTT; CDR3: CASSVAEGGFFSTDTQYF
D: TRBD1; J: TRBJ1-1; V: TRBV4-3; size: .; DNA: TGCGCCAGCAGCCAAGCCCCCGGAGGGACAGGGGGGAGGGTGCGTCTTTATGGAGGAGCTTTCTTT; CDR3: CASSQAPGGTGGRVRLYGGAFF
D: TRBD1; J: TRBJ1-2; V: TRBV6-5; size: .; DNA: TGTGCCAGTAGTTCCAGGGGGTTAGGCTACACCTTC; CDR3: CASSSRGLGYTF
D: .; J: TRBJ2-1; V: TRBV7-2; size: .; DNA: TGTGCCAGCAGCTTACAGGGTTATGAGCAGTTCTTC; CDR3: CASSLQGYEQFF
D: TRBD2; J: TRBJ2-3; V: TRBV10-1; size: once; DNA: TGCGCCAGCAGTGATGAGCGGGGAGGTAATACAGATACGCAGTATTTT; CDR3: CASSDERGGNTDTQYF
D: .; J: TRBJ2-1; V: TRBV19; size: .; DNA: TGTGCCAGTAGTATCAGGGGAGGGGACAATGAGCAGTTCTTC; CDR3: CASSIRGGDNEQFF
D: TRBD1; J: TRBJ2-7; V: TRBV7-9; size: .; DNA: TGTGCCAGCAGCCAGCCTACAGGGGTTCCCTACGAGCAGTACTTC; CDR3: CASSQPTGVPYEQYF
D: TRBD2; J: TRBJ2-1; V: TRBV5-5; size: .; DNA: TGTGCCAGCAGCTTGTTCTATGTTCCTAGCGGGAGACATGAGCAGTTCTTC; CDR3: CASSLFYVPSGRHEQFF
D: TRBD1; J: TRBJ1-3; V: TRBV12-5; size: once; DNA: TGTGCTAGTGGTACAGGGGATTCTCGAAACACCATATATTTT; CDR3: CASGTGDSRNTIYF
D: TRBD1; J: TRBJ2-1; V: TRBV24-1; size: .; DNA: TGTGCCACCAGTGATAGAACAGGGGGCGGTAGGTCCTACAATGAGCAGTTCTTC; CDR3: CATSDRTGGGRSYNEQFF
D: .; J: TRBJ2-1; V: TRBV19; size: .; DNA: TGTGCCAGTAGTATATCGCCCACGGGGAGCGAGCAGTTCTTC; CDR3: CASSISPTGSEQFF
D: TRBD1; J: TRBJ1-5; V: TRBV30; size: .; DNA: TGTGCCTGGAGCGGGACAGGGGGCCGGCCCCAGCATTTT; CDR3: CAWSGTGGRPQHF
D: .; J: TRBJ1-5; V: TRBV4-1; size: .; DNA: TGCGCCAGCAGCCAAGATAGAGGACAGAGCAATCAGCCCCAGCATTTT; CDR3: CASSQDRGQSNQPQHF
D: .; J: TRBJ2-7; V: TRBV11-2; size: .; DNA: TGTGCCAGCAGCCAGATGGGGCAGGGGTACGAGCAGTACTTC; CDR3: CASSQMGQGYEQYF
D: TRBD2; J: TRBJ2-7; V: TRBV2; size: few; DNA: TGTGCCAGCAAACATAGGGGACTAGAAATCGAGCAGTACTTC; CDR3: CASKHRGLEIEQYF
D: TRBD2; J: TRBJ2-1; V: TRBV6-5; size: .; DNA: TGTGCCAGCAGGGGAGCTAGCGGGAACAATGAGCAGTTCTTC; CDR3: CASRGASGNNEQFF
D: .; J: TRBJ2-7; V: TRBV21-1; size: .; DNA: TGTGCCAGCAGCAAAGTGAACCTGAGCTCCTACGAGCAGTACTTC; CDR3: CASSKVNLSSYEQYF
D: TRBD2; J: TRBJ2-7; V: TRBV7-9; size: .; DNA: TGTGCCAGCAGCTTCCCCGCCTCGGGACTAGCGGGGACCCATTACGAGCAGTACTTC; CDR3: CASSFPASGLAGTHYEQYF
D: .; J: TRBJ1-2; V: TRBV15; size: .; DNA: TGTGCCACCAGCAGAGGAGGAGGACTCGCGATAGAAGGCTACACCTTC; CDR3: CATSRGGGLAIEGYTF
D: .; J: TRBJ2-4; V: TRBV7-9; size: .; DNA: TGTGCCAGCAGCTTAAGGGGGACGGGCATTCAGTACTTC; CDR3: CASSLRGTGIQYF
D: TRBD2; J: TRBJ2-1; V: TRBV27; size: .; DNA: TGTGCCAGCAGTCCACCGAGGGTAGCGGGGACTTCCTACAATGAGCAGTTCTTC; CDR3: CASSPPRVAGTSYNEQFF
D: .; J: TRBJ1-2; V: TRBV28; size: .; DNA: TGTGCCAGCAGTCCCGGGGGGTCGGTCTGGGGCTACACCTTC; CDR3: CASSPGGSVWGYTF
D: .; J: TRBJ1-5; V: TRBV27; size: .; DNA: TGTGCCAGCAGTTCCGCCCAGGGCAGGACGCCCCAGCATTTT; CDR3: CASSSAQGRTPQHF
D: .; J: TRBJ2-2; V: TRBV19; size: .; DNA: TGTGCCAGTAGGACTTCCAGGGTAGGCACCGGGGAGCTGTTTTTT; CDR3: CASRTSRVGTGELFF
D: TRBD2; J: TRBJ2-2; V: TRBV3-1/TRBV3-2; size: .; DNA: TGTGCCAGCAGCCAACTAGCGGGAGCAGTTGCCGGGGAGCTGTTTTTT; CDR3: CASSQLAGAVAGELFF
D: TRBD1; J: TRBJ1-2; V: TRBV4-3; size: .; DNA: TGCGCCAGCAGCCAAGATGGGGGACAGGGAGATGGCTACACCTTC; CDR3: CASSQDGGQGDGYTF
D: .; J: TRBJ2-2; V: TRBV18; size: .; DNA: TGTGCCAGCTCATTGGGCCCGAACACCGGGGAGCTGTTTTTT; CDR3: CASSLGPNTGELFF
D: .; J: TRBJ2-3; V: TRBV9; size: few; DNA: TGTGCCAGCAGCGTCCCTCCGAGCGGAGACACAGATACGCAGTATTTT; CDR3: CASSVPPSGDTDTQYF
D: .; J: TRBJ2-7; V: TRBV18; size: .; DNA: TGTGCCAGCTCAATTGGACAGCCGGAATACGAGCAGTACTTC; CDR3: CASSIGQPEYEQYF
D: .; J: TRBJ1-4; V: TRBV6-5; size: .; DNA: TGTGCCAGCAGTTACGGAGGTCCTAATGAAAAACTGTTTTTT; CDR3: CASSYGGPNEKLFF
D: .; J: TRBJ2-7; V: TRBV30; size: .; DNA: TGTGCCTGGAGTTCGGGAACGGACTCCTACGAGCAGTACTTC; CDR3: CAWSSGTDSYEQYF